This entry lists 27 T cell receptor beta chains sequenced from one sample in a study of blood T cell repertoires in COVID-19 (dated by TCRdb to about 2020). The library was produced with the immunoSEQ multiplex PCR assay. TCRdb obtained this table from immuneACCESS and retained in-frame rearrangements with V and J assigned. These tables miss some clones; where compared with another copy, unresolved V genes account for less than half of the shortfall, and the remainder is unexplained. The sample table contains 300,000 to 400,000 clones; only one count was recorded for about 90% of them. Clones ranked in the top ten supply about 7.3% of the sample. Sequencing used peripheral blood. The source of these receptors is a woman aged 70-85 years with COVID-19, enrolled during active disease.

This clone appeared a few times. J is TRBJ1-3 and V is TRBV7-9; D gene ambiguous. Germline CDR1 SEHNR, CDR2 FQNEAQ (reference sequence). Trimming cost V 3 bases and J 4 bases, with 19 bases left between them. This CDR3 spans 17 amino acids. The CDR3 region has the DNA TGTGCCAGCAGCTTCGTGGCGGCCGCGACCCTCGGAAACACCATATATTTT. Its protein product is CASSFVAAATLGNTIYF.

The chain is built from TRBV19 and TRBJ1-2; 7 bases match TRBD1. CDR3 length: 17 residues. Trimming cost V 3 bases and J 0 bases; bases outside gene matches: 10. Germline loops: CDR1 LNHDA, CDR2 SQIVND (reference sequence). CDR3 bases: TGTGCCAGTAGTATGGGGGACAGCGCTTATTCTAACTATGGCTACACCTTC. Encoded protein: CASSMGDSAYSNYGYTF. Looking up the rest from reference TRBV19 and TRBJ1-2 gives the full variable domain: DGGITQSPKYLFRKEGQNVTLSCEQNLNHDAMYWYRQDPGQGLRLIYYSQIVNDFQKGDIAEGYSVSREKKESFPLTVTSAQKNPTAFYLCASSMGDSAYSNYGYTFGSGTRLTVV.

The rearrangement joins TRBV3-1 (or the pseudogene TRBV3-2) to TRBJ2-3; D gene uncertain. This CDR3 comprises 13 residues. V gave up 2 bases and J gave up 5 bases, with 8 bases separating them. Looked up from germline, CDR1 is LGHDT and CDR2 is YNNKEL (reference sequence). The CDR3 nucleotides are TGTGCCAGCAGCCAAAGACTGGGAGATACGCAGTATTTT. Translated: CASSQRLGDTQYF.

The chain couples TRBV2 to TRBJ2-3; D is undetermined. This CDR3 contains 17 residues. Germline V CDR1 and CDR2: SNHLY, FYNNEI. Trimming stripped 1 base from V and 5 bases from J, with 19 bases between. The DNA of the CDR3 is TGTGCCAGCAGTGAAGTGCTGATGGGCCCAGCTTTAGATACGCAGTATTTT. It specifies CASSEVLMGPALDTQYF.

This chain joins TRBV7-9 and TRBJ1-1; D call uncertain. V shed 5 bases and J shed 0 bases, with 7 bases lying between them. This CDR3 has 13 residues. Germline-derived CDR1 and CDR2 are SEHNR and FQNEAQ (reference sequence). The CDR3 reads CASSPSMNTEAFF. The CDR3 nucleotides are TGTGCCAGCAGCCCTAGCATGAACACTGAAGCTTTCTTT.

The V and J genes are TRBV4-2 and TRBJ1-4, with 7 bases fitting TRBD1. CDR1 LGHNA and CDR2 YNFKEQ come from the germline V gene. CDR3 length equals 14 residues. The junction had 6 bases not matched to a gene; V was cut back by 9 bases and J by 2 bases. The CDR3 region is CASRGGRTNEKLFF. The CDR3 bases are TGTGCCAGTAGAGGGGGCAGGACTAATGAAAAACTGTTTTTT.

The chain carries TRBV7-2 and TRBJ1-1, with 7 bases fitting TRBD1. Germline values: CDR1 SGHTA, CDR2 FQGNSA. V was clipped by 5 bases and J by 7 bases; unmatched bases: 7. The CDR3 loop spans 13 amino acids. As DNA, the CDR3 is TGTGCCAGCAGCCCAACGACAGGGTTTGAAGCTTTCTTT. This codes for CASSPTTGFEAFF.

The chain combines TRBV6-5 with TRBJ1-1, with 7 bases identical to TRBD1. The CDR3 loop spans 12 amino acids. Germline V gene data show CDR1 as MNHEY and CDR2 as SVGAGI. V dropped 6 bases and J dropped 10; count of bases not matched to a gene: 8. CDR3 DNA sequence: TGTGCCAGCAGGAGACAGGGTTTGTCAGCTTTCTTT. Residues: CASRRQGLSAFF.

The sample holds one count of this clone. The CDR3 sequence: CASNLNRDRRVYGYTF. The DNA of the CDR3 is TGTGCCAGCAACCTAAACCGGGACAGGAGAGTTTATGGCTACACCTTC. The V call is TRBV9, the J call TRBJ1-2; 8 nucleotides align to TRBD1. The CDR3 runs to 16 residues. V lost 6 bases, J lost 5 bases, and 15 bases stayed unmatched. Germline V gene lookup returns CDR1 SGDLS and CDR2 YYNGEE.

The V gene is TRBV6-1, the J gene TRBJ2-2, with a tentative D call TRBD2 (5 bases). In germline, CDR1 is MNHNS, CDR2 SASEGT. The CDR3 spans 16 residues. V lost 4 bases to trimming and J lost 6 bases, with 18 bases between them. The CDR3 DNA is TGTGCCAGCAGTGGCTACGGGGTTCCCGGAGCCGGGGAGCTGTTTTTT. The encoded protein is CASSGYGVPGAGELFF.

The V call is TRBV14, the J call TRBJ1-2, with a possible D match to TRBD1 (5 bases). This CDR3 is built from 14 residues. V lost 6 bases, J lost 2 bases, and 13 bases lay in between. The germline CDR1 and CDR2 sequences are SGHDN and FVKESK. DNA of the CDR3: TGTGCCAGCAGGGACACGGCAAGCAACTATGGCTACACCTTC. It specifies CASRDTASNYGYTF.

The chain is built from TRBV12-3 or TRBV12-4 and TRBJ1-2, with D maybe TRBD1 (5 bases). V gave up 3 bases and J gave up 12 bases, with 17 bases separating them. CDR3 size: 13 residues. DNA of the CDR3: TGTGCCAGCAGTTTCATTTCGGAGGGGAGAAACACCTTC. Protein: CASSFISEGRNTF.

This chain uses TRBV18 with TRBJ1-1, with TRBD1 as a possible D gene (6 bases). Between the trimmed V and J ends, which lost 0 bases and 0 bases, there was a span of 17 bases. This CDR3 comprises 18 residues. CDR1 KGHSH and CDR2 LQKENI come from the germline V gene. CDR3 DNA: TGTGCCAGCTCACCACCACTTACAGGGAACCGATTGAACACTGAAGCTTTCTTT. Protein sequence: CASSPPLTGNRLNTEAFF.

This chain joins TRBV7-9 and TRBJ1-2; 9 nucleotides align to TRBD1. CDR3 length equals 13 residues. Germline CDR1 and CDR2: SEHNR and FQNEAQ (reference sequence). V was clipped by 8 bases and J by 5 bases; unmatched bases: 6. The CDR3 sequence: CASAEQGAYGYTF. The DNA of the CDR3 is TGTGCCAGCGCAGAACAGGGGGCGTATGGCTACACCTTC.

The CDR3 DNA follows: TGCGCCAGCAGTGTGCCCCAGGGACAACCCAGGGAGCAGTTCTTC. Its protein is CASSVPQGQPREQFF. This chain connects TRBV10-2 to TRBJ2-1; maybe TRBD1 (6 bases). The germline V gene has CDR1 WSHSY and CDR2 SAAADI. The ends were cut back, 4 bases at V and 10 bases at J, with 20 bases in the middle. This CDR3 has 15 amino acids.

V is TRBV30 and J is TRBJ1-2; possible D gene TRBD1, 6 bases. The CDR3 sequence is 14 residues long. V was cut by 7 bases and J by 4 bases, with 19 bases left in between. The germline V gene has CDR1 GTSNPN and CDR2 SVGIG (reference sequence). CDR3 amino acids: CAYRTGGHLYGYTF. The CDR3 DNA sequence: TGTGCCTATCGCACGGGGGGACATCTCTATGGCTACACCTTC.

V is TRBV6-1 and J is TRBJ2-2; tentative D call: TRBD1 (5 bases). The CDR3 is 15 amino acids. With 1 base removed from V and 7 bases from J, the gap between germline ends came to 13 bases. Germline lookup yields CDR1 MNHNS and CDR2 SASEGT. CDR3 DNA: TGTGCCAGCAGTGAAGGGGGCGTGTTTTTCGGGGAGCTGTTTTTT. As protein: CASSEGGVFFGELFF.

The chain has TRBV6-5 and TRBJ2-1; 7 bases are shared with TRBD1. CDR1 and CDR2 (germline): MNHEY, SVGAGI. This CDR3 has 15 amino acids. The junction had 5 bases not matched to a gene; V was cut back by 0 bases and J by 6 bases. CDR3 sequence reads: CASSYSTGAINEQFF. In nucleotides, the CDR3 is TGTGCCAGCAGTTACTCTACAGGGGCGATCAATGAGCAGTTCTTC.

This clone was observed once. The genes are TRBV3-1 (or the pseudogene TRBV3-2) and TRBJ2-7; TRBD2 aligns across 7 bases. Germline loops: CDR1 LGHDT, CDR2 YNNKEL (reference sequence). The V and J ends lost 4 bases and 1 base, in that order; junction bases with no gene match: 4. The CDR3 runs to 14 residues. The CDR3 here is CASSRSSGSYEQYF. The DNA for the CDR3 is TGTGCCAGCAGCCGGTCTAGCGGTTCCTACGAGCAGTACTTC.

The CDR3 loop is CASSIGKEQFF. In DNA form, the CDR3 reads TGTGCCAGCAGTATCGGGAAGGAGCAGTTCTTC. The gene calls are TRBV2 and TRBJ2-1; tentatively, D is TRBD2 (5 bases). Per the germline V gene, CDR1 is SNHLY and CDR2 is FYNNEI. Trimming took 5 bases from V and 10 from J, leaving 9 bases between them. This CDR3 contains 11 residues.

This chain links TRBV24-1 with TRBJ1-2; TRBD1 aligns across 8 bases. V was clipped by 4 bases and J by 8 bases; unmatched bases: 8. The V gene's germline CDR1 is KGHDR and CDR2 SFDVKD. The CDR3 is 14 residues long. CDR3 region: CATSDPGQGWGYTF. The CDR3, as DNA: TGTGCCACCAGTGACCCCGGACAGGGTTGGGGCTACACCTTC.

CDR3 protein: CASSQTGENIQYF. The DNA for the CDR3 is TGCGCCAGCAGCCAAACAGGGGAAAACATTCAGTACTTC. The chain has TRBV5-1 and TRBJ2-4; 7 nucleotides line up with TRBD1. The CDR3 covers 13 residues. The junction had 3 bases not matched to a gene; V was cut back by 4 bases and J by 5 bases. The germline gives CDR1 SGHRS, CDR2 YFSETQ.

This chain connects TRBV27 to TRBJ1-5, with TRBD1 identical over 7 bases. The germline V gene encodes CDR1 MNHEY and CDR2 SMNVEV (reference sequence). V shed 2 bases, J shed 3 bases, and the junction held 4 bases outside the gene matches. CDR3 size: 15 residues. CDR3 residues: CASSLVRGDNQPQHF. The CDR3 DNA follows: TGTGCCAGCAGTTTAGTCAGGGGGGACAATCAGCCCCAGCATTTT.

CDR3 region: CASTGSGAGQETQYF. The CDR3 nucleotides read TGTGCCAGCACGGGAAGCGGGGCTGGGCAAGAGACCCAGTACTTC. The chain links TRBV5-4 to TRBJ2-5; 7 bases agree with TRBD2. V was pared by 6 bases and J by 2 bases, with 10 bases of the junction left unmatched. CDR1 and CDR2 (germline): SGHNT, YYREEE (reference sequence). CDR3 length: 15 residues.

The V call is TRBV7-3, the J call TRBJ2-1; 8 positions match TRBD2. The CDR3 consists of 20 residues. Germline CDR1 reads SGHTA; CDR2 reads FQGTGA. The V and J ends lost 0 bases and 0 bases, in that order; junction bases with no gene match: 13. CDR3 sequence: CASSLTSGGAILSSYNEQFF. Written as DNA, the CDR3 is TGTGCCAGCAGCTTAACGTCCGGGGGGGCCATCTTAAGCTCCTACAATGAGCAGTTCTTC.

This rearrangement joins TRBV18 to TRBJ1-3; no firm D call. This CDR3 is built from 17 residues. The V gene lost 1 base and the J gene lost 3 bases, with 16 bases spanning the gap. CDR1 is KGHSH, CDR2 LQKENI, per germline. The CDR3 sequence: CASSPRLRGQFGNTIYF. The DNA for the CDR3 is TGTGCCAGCTCACCACGACTTAGAGGGCAGTTTGGAAACACCATATATTTT.

This clone was observed once. The chain has TRBV28 and TRBJ1-2, with D possibly matching TRBD1 (5 bases). Per the germline V gene, CDR1 is MDHEN and CDR2 is SYDVKM. The CDR3 consists of 12 residues. V lost 6 bases and J lost 10, with 15 bases in between. The CDR3 sequence is CASRTGTQDYTF. DNA for the CDR3: TGTGCCAGCAGGACCGGGACTCAGGACTACACCTTC.